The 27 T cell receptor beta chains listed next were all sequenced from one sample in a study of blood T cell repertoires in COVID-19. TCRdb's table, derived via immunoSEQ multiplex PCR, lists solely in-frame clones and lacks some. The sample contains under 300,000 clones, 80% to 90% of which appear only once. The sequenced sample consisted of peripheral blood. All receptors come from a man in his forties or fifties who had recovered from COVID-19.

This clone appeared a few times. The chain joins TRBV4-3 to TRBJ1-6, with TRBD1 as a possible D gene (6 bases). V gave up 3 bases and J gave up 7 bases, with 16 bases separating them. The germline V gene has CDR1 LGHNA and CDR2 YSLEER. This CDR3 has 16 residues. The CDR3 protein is CASSQILGARNSPLHF. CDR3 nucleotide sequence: TGCGCCAGCAGCCAGATCTTGGGGGCGCGAAATTCACCCCTCCACTTT.

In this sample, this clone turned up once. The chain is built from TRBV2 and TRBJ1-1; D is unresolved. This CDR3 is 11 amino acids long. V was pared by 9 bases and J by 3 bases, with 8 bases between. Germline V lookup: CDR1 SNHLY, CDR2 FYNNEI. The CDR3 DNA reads TGTGCCAGTAATTTAGACACTGAAGCTTTCTTT. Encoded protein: CASNLDTEAFF.

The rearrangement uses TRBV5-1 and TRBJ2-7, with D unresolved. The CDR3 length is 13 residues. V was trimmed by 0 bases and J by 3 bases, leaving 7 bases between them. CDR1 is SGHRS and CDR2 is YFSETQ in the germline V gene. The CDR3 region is CASSLAQNYEQYF. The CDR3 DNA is TGCGCCAGCAGCTTGGCCCAAAACTACGAGCAGTACTTC.

CDR3 coding DNA: TGTGCCTGGAGTGTAAGAGGGTCTGAAGCTTTCTTT. Residues: CAWSVRGSEAFF. The rearrangement links TRBV30 to TRBJ1-1; no definite D call. This CDR3 contains 12 residues. V lost 0 bases and J lost 6, with 8 bases in between. Germline V gives CDR1 GTSNPN, CDR2 SVGIG (reference sequence).

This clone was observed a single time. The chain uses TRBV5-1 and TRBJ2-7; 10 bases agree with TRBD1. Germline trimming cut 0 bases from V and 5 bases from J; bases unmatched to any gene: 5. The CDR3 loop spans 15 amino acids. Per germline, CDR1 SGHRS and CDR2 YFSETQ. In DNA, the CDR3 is TGCGCCAGCAGCTTGGGACAGGGGGCGGTGGACGAGCAGTACTTC. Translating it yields CASSLGQGAVDEQYF.

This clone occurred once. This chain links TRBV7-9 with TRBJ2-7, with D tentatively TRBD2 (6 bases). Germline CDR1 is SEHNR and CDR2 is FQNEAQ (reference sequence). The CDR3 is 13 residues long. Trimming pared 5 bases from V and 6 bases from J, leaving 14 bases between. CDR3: CASSAGQGSEQYF. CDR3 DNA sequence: TGTGCCAGCAGCGCGGGGCAGGGCTCCGAGCAGTACTTC.

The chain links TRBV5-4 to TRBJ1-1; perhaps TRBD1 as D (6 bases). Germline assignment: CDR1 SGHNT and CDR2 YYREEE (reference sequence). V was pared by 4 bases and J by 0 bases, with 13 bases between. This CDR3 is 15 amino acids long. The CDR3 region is CASSQETGLNTEAFF. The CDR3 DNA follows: TGTGCCAGCAGCCAGGAGACAGGACTGAACACTGAAGCTTTCTTT.

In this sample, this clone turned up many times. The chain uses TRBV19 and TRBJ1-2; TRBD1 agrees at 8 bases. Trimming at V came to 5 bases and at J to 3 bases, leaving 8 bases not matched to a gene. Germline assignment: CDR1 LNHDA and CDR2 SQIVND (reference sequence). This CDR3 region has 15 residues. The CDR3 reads CASSGRTGKYYGYTF. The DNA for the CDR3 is TGTGCCAGTAGTGGGAGGACAGGGAAGTACTATGGCTACACCTTC.

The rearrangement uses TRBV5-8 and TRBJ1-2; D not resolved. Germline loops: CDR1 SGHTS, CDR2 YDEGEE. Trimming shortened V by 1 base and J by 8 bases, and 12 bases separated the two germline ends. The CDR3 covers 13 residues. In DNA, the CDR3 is TGTGCCAGCAGCTTGTCCCCCCGTCCGGGCTACACCTTC. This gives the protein CASSLSPRPGYTF. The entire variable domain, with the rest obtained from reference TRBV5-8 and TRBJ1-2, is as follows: EAGVTQSPTHLIKTRGQQATLRCSPISGHTSVYWYQQALGLGLQFLLWYDEGEERNRGNFPPRFSGRQFPNYSSELNVNALELEDSALYLCASSLSPRPGYTFGSGTRLTVV.

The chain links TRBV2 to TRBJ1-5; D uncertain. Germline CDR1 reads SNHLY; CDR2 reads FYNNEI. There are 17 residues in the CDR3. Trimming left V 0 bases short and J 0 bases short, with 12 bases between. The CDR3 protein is CASSEARLLFSNQPQHF. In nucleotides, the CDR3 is TGTGCCAGCAGTGAAGCCAGGCTTTTGTTTAGCAATCAGCCCCAGCATTTT.

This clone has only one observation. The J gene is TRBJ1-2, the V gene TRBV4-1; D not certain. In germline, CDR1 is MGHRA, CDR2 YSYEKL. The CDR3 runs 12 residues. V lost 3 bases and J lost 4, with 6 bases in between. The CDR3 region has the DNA TGCGCCAGCAGCCAGACAAGCTATGGCTACACCTTC. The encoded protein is CASSQTSYGYTF.

CDR3: CASSFSSGTEQYF. The CDR3, as DNA: TGTGCCAGCAGCTTCTCAAGCGGGACGGAGCAGTACTTC. The chain has TRBV7-8 and TRBJ2-7, with 7 bases aligning to TRBD2. The germline V gene has CDR1 SGHVS and CDR2 FQNEAQ. The CDR3 has 13 amino acids. After removal of 3 bases from V and 7 bases from J, the junction contained 6 bases not matched to a gene.

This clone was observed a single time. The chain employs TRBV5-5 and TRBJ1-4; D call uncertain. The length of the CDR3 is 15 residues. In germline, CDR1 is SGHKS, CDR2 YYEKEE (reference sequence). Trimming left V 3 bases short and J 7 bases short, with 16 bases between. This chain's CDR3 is CASSSDKEVVEKLFF. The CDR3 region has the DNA TGTGCCAGCAGCTCCGACAAGGAGGTTGTTGAAAAACTGTTTTTT.

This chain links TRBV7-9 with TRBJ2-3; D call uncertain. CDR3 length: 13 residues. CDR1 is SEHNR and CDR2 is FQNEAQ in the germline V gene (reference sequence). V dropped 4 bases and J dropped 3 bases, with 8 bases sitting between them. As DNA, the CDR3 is TGTGCCAGCAGCTGGAGAGCTACAGATACGCAGTATTTT. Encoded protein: CASSWRATDTQYF. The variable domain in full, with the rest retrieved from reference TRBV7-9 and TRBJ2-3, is DTGVSQNPRHKITKRGQNVTFRCDPISEHNRLYWYRQTLGQGPEFLTYFQNEAQLEKSRLLSDRFSAERPKGSFSTLEIQRTEQGDSAMYLCASSWRATDTQYFGPGTRLTVL.

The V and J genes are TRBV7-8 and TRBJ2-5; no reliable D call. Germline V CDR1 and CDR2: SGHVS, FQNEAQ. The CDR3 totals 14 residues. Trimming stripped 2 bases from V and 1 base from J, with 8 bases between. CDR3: CASSLIGVQETQYF. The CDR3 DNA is TGTGCCAGCAGCTTAATTGGAGTCCAAGAGACCCAGTACTTC.

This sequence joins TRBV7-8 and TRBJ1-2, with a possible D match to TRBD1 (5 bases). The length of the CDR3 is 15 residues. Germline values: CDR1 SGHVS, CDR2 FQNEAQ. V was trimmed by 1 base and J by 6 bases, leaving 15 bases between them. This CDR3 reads CASSLDYRDSHGYTF. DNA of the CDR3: TGTGCCAGCAGCTTAGACTATCGGGACTCCCATGGCTACACCTTC.

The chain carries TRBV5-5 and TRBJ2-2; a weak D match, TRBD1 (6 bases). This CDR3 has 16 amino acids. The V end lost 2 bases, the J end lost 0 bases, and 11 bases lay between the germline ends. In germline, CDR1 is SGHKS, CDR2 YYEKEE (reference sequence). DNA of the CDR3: TGTGCCAGCAGCTTCGGGACACCTGCGAACACCGGGGAGCTGTTTTTT. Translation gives CASSFGTPANTGELFF.

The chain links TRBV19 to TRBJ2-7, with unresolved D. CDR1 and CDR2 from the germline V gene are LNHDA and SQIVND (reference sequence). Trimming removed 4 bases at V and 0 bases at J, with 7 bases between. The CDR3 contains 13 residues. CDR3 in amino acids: CASSSPLSYEQYF. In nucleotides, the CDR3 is TGTGCCAGTAGTAGTCCCCTCTCCTACGAGCAGTACTTC.

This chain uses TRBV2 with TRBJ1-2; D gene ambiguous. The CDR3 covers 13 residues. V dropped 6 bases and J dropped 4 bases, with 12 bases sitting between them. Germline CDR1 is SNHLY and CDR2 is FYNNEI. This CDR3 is CASSQQRFYGYTF. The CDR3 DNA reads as TGTGCCAGCAGCCAACAGAGATTCTATGGCTACACCTTC.

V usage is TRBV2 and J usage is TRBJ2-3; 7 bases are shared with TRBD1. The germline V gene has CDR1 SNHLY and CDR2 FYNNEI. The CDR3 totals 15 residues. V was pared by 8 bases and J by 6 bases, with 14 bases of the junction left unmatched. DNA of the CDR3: TGTGCCAGCCGACGGCAGGGGGTAATAATTGATACGCAGTATTTT. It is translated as CASRRQGVIIDTQYF. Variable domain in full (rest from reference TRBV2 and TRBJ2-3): EPEVTQTPSHQVTQMGQEVILRCVPISNHLYFYWYRQILGQKVEFLVSFYNNEISEKSEIFDDQFSVERPDGSNFTLKIRSTKLEDSAMYFCASRRQGVIIDTQYFGPGTRLTVL.

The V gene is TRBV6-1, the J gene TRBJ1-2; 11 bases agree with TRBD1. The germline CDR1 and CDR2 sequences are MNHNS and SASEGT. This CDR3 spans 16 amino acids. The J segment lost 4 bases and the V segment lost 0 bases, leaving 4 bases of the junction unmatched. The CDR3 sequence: CASSEAPGQGVYGYTF. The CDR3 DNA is TGTGCCAGCAGTGAAGCGCCGGGACAGGGGGTCTATGGCTACACCTTC.

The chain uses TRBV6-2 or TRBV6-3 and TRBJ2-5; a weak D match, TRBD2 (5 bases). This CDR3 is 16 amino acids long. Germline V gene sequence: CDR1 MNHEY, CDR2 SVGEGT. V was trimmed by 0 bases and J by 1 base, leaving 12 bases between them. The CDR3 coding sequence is TGTGCCAGCAGTTACTCGATTCGGGAAAGCCAAGAGACCCAGTACTTC. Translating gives CASSYSIRESQETQYF.

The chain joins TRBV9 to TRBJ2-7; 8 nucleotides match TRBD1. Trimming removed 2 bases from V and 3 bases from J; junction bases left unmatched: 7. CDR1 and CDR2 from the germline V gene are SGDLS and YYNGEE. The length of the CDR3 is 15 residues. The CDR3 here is CASSVSTGEYYEQYF. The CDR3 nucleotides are TGTGCCAGCAGCGTCTCGACAGGGGAGTACTACGAGCAGTACTTC.

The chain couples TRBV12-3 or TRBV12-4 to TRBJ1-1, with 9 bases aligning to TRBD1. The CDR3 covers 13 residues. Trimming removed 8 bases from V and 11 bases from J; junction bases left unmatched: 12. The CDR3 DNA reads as TGTGCCAGCGGGCTCGGGACAGGGCTTTGGGCTTTCTTT. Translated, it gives CASGLGTGLWAFF.

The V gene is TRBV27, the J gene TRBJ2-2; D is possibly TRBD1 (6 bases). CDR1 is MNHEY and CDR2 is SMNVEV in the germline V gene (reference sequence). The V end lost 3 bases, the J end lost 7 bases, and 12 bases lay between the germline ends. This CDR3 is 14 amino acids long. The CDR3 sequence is CASSFRTENGELFF. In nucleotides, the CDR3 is TGTGCCAGCAGTTTCCGGACAGAGAACGGGGAGCTGTTTTTT.

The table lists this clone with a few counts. CDR3 protein: CASSSRPGGRTYNEQFF. CDR3 bases: TGTGCCAGCAGCTCCCGCCCGGGGGGAAGGACCTACAATGAGCAGTTCTTC. The rearrangement uses TRBV7-2 and TRBJ2-1; 7 nucleotides match TRBD2. From germline, CDR1 is SGHTA and CDR2 FQGNSA. The CDR3 consists of 17 residues. J was trimmed by 2 bases and V by 4 bases; bases with no gene match: 11. Supplemented by reference TRBV7-2 and TRBJ2-1, the full variable domain reads GAGVSQSPSNKVTEKGKDVELRCDPISGHTALYWYRQSLGQGLEFLIYFQGNSAPDKSGLPSDRFSAERTGGSVSTLTIQRTQQEDSAVYLCASSSRPGGRTYNEQFFGPGTRLTVL.

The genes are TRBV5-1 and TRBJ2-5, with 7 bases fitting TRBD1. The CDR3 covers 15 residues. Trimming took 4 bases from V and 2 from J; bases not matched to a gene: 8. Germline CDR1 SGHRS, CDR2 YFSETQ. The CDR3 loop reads CASSRNSGGQETQYF. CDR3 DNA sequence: TGCGCCAGCAGCCGCAATTCAGGGGGACAAGAGACCCAGTACTTC.